Following are 32 T cell receptor beta chains from one sample sequenced in a study of blood T cell repertoires in COVID-19. Assay used: immunoSEQ multiplex PCR; TCRdb lists only in-frame clones, some missing. The sample lists fewer than 250,000 clones, approximately 84% occurring once. The sequenced material came from peripheral blood. The receptors shown here come from a man in his fifties with acute or convalescent COVID-19.

V and J are TRBV3-1 (or the pseudogene TRBV3-2) and TRBJ2-7, with 12 nucleotides matching TRBD1. V lost 4 bases, J lost 0 bases, and 4 bases stayed unmatched. Germline CDR1 is LGHDT and CDR2 is YNNKEL (reference sequence). This CDR3 has 16 amino acids. This CDR3 is CASSPRDRGLSYEQYF. CDR3 DNA: TGTGCCAGCAGCCCCCGGGACAGGGGGCTCTCCTACGAGCAGTACTTC.

The V and J genes are TRBV2 and TRBJ2-4; D ambiguous. The CDR3 length is 11 residues. V was clipped by 0 bases and J by 9 bases, with 3 bases between them. The V gene's germline CDR1 is SNHLY and CDR2 FYNNEI. The CDR3 coding sequence is TGTGCCAGCAGTGAAGCTCGCATTCAGTACTTC. It specifies CASSEARIQYF.

V and J are TRBV3-1 (or the pseudogene TRBV3-2) and TRBJ2-7; D is perhaps TRBD1 (5 bases). The CDR3 runs to 13 residues. Trimming removed 2 bases at V and 5 bases at J, with 10 bases between. Germline values: CDR1 LGHDT, CDR2 YNNKEL (reference sequence). The CDR3 is CASSQSRAHEQYF. The DNA for the CDR3 is TGTGCCAGCAGCCAAAGCAGGGCGCACGAGCAGTACTTC.

This chain uses TRBV28 with TRBJ2-2; D is possibly TRBD2 (6 bases). Germline values: CDR1 MDHEN, CDR2 SYDVKM. Trimming shortened V by 4 bases and J by 7 bases, and 13 bases separated the two germline ends. The CDR3 contains 14 residues. The CDR3 DNA is TGTGCCAGCAGTTCTCCCGTGGAGGGCGGGGAGCTGTTTTTT. Protein product: CASSSPVEGGELFF. The whole variable domain, filled in from reference TRBV28 and TRBJ2-2, reads DVKVTQSSRYLVKRTGEKVFLECVQDMDHENMFWYRQDPGLGLRLIYFSYDVKMKEKGDIPEGYSVSREKKERFSLILESASTNQTSMYLCASSSPVEGGELFFGEGSRLTVL.

The chain is built from TRBV7-2 and TRBJ1-1, with 12 bases fitting TRBD1. This CDR3 comprises 14 residues. Germline loops: CDR1 SGHTA, CDR2 FQGNSA. After removal of 7 bases from V and 7 bases from J, the junction contained 7 bases not matched to a gene. CDR3 sequence reads: CASKKGQGAYEAFF. The CDR3, as DNA: TGTGCCAGCAAGAAGGGACAGGGGGCCTATGAAGCTTTCTTT.

This clone is a singleton in its sample. The chain combines TRBV6-5 with TRBJ1-1; possible D gene TRBD1, 6 bases. V lost 2 bases, J lost 1 base, and 14 bases lay in between. The germline V gene encodes CDR1 MNHEY and CDR2 SVGAGI. The CDR3 extends over 16 amino acids. This CDR3 reads CASSYNGGLGNTEAFF. The CDR3 region has the DNA TGTGCCAGCAGTTACAATGGGGGCTTGGGGAACACTGAAGCTTTCTTT.

In DNA form, the CDR3 reads TGTGCCAGCAGCCAAGGAAACATTCGCTCTGGAAACACCATATATTTT. It yields the protein CASSQGNIRSGNTIYF. The genes are TRBV3-1 (or the pseudogene TRBV3-2) and TRBJ1-3; D call uncertain. The V end was cut by 1 base, the J end by 0 bases, with 10 bases between. The germline V gene encodes CDR1 LGHDT and CDR2 YNNKEL (reference sequence). The CDR3 has 16 amino acids.

The chain carries TRBV19 and TRBJ1-2; 8 bases fit TRBD1. This CDR3 comprises 14 residues. The germline V gene encodes CDR1 LNHDA and CDR2 SQIVND (reference sequence). V lost 5 bases and J lost 4; bases outside the gene matches: 6. The CDR3 is CASSPGQGSYGYTF. CDR3 sequence (DNA): TGTGCCAGTAGTCCAGGACAGGGCAGCTATGGCTACACCTTC.

The chain combines TRBV5-5 with TRBJ1-1; D gene unclear. V was clipped by 2 bases and J by 2 bases, with 4 bases between them. Germline V lookup: CDR1 SGHKS, CDR2 YYEKEE (reference sequence). The length of the CDR3 is 12 residues. CDR3 DNA sequence: TGTGCCAGCAGCTTTTCTAACACTGAAGCTTTCTTT. It translates to CASSFSNTEAFF. The full variable domain, its missing parts supplied by reference TRBV5-5 and TRBJ1-1, is DAGVTQSPTHLIKTRGQQVTLRCSPISGHKSVSWYQQVLGQGPQFIFQYYEKEERGRGNFPDRFSARQFPNYSSELNVNALLLGDSALYLCASSFSNTEAFFGQGTRLTVV.

The J gene is TRBJ1-2, the V gene TRBV18; D is unresolved. This CDR3 contains 13 residues. V lost 0 bases and J lost 8, with 10 bases in between. CDR1 and CDR2 from the germline V gene are KGHSH and LQKENI. CDR3 nucleotide sequence: TGTGCCAGCTCACCACCCTCTCAGAGGGGCTACACCTTC. Protein sequence: CASSPPSQRGYTF.

This clone was counted a few times. The CDR3 region has the DNA TGTGCCAGCAGCTCAACTAGAGGCTCCTACGAGCAGTACTTC. Protein sequence: CASSSTRGSYEQYF. The J gene is TRBJ2-7, the V gene TRBV7-9, with a possible D match to TRBD2 (5 bases). CDR3 length equals 14 residues. The germline V gene encodes CDR1 SEHNR and CDR2 FQNEAQ (reference sequence). V was shortened by 4 bases and J by 0 bases, with 10 bases between the two germline ends.

A few counts support this clone. This chain uses TRBV6-1 with TRBJ1-2; D unclear. The CDR3 is 19 amino acids. Germline CDR1 MNHNS, CDR2 SASEGT. V lost 4 bases, J lost 3 bases, and 27 bases lay in between. The CDR3 bases are TGTGCCAGCAGTGTAAATGGGGAGGGAAGTATATTCTGGGACTATGGCTACACCTTC. It is translated as CASSVNGEGSIFWDYGYTF.

The chain joins TRBV5-1 to TRBJ2-7, with D unclear. Germline V gene data show CDR1 as SGHRS and CDR2 as YFSETQ. Trimming removed 4 bases from V and 3 bases from J, with 8 bases in between. The CDR3 extends over 12 amino acids. CDR3 protein: CASSPPGYEQYF. The DNA of the CDR3 is TGCGCCAGCAGCCCTCCCGGCTACGAGCAGTACTTC.

This clone was counted a few times. The chain carries TRBV11-1 and TRBJ1-4, with D possibly TRBD1 on 6 matching bases. V lost 4 bases, J lost 8 bases, and 17 bases lay in between. The CDR3 covers 15 residues. Germline CDR1 reads SGHAT; CDR2 reads FQDESV (reference sequence). CDR3 amino acids: CASSYGTRRFEKLFF. CDR3 in DNA: TGTGCCAGCAGCTACGGGACACGGAGGTTCGAAAAACTGTTTTTT.

This chain links TRBV28 with TRBJ2-2; perhaps TRBD2 as D (5 bases). V lost 2 bases and J 6 bases, leaving 13 bases between the germline ends. Per germline, CDR1 MDHEN and CDR2 SYDVKM. CDR3 length equals 15 residues. CDR3 coding DNA: TGTGCCAGCAGTTTACAGGCCGTGGGAGCCGGGGAGCTGTTTTTT. Translation: CASSLQAVGAGELFF.

V gene TRBV6-1 combines with J gene TRBJ1-1, with 7 bases fitting TRBD1. Trimming cost V 2 bases and J 4 bases; bases outside gene matches: 7. The germline V gene has CDR1 MNHNS and CDR2 SASEGT. CDR3 length: 15 amino acids. The CDR3 protein is CASSETRRGATEAFF. As DNA, the CDR3 is TGTGCCAGCAGTGAAACCCGCAGGGGGGCCACTGAAGCTTTCTTT.

J is TRBJ2-3 and V is TRBV5-4; 11 bases line up with TRBD2. V dropped 1 base and J dropped 0; count of bases not matched to a gene: 4. The V gene's germline CDR1 is SGHNT and CDR2 YYREEE (reference sequence). There are 17 residues in the CDR3. The CDR3 here is CASSLYVAGGSTDTQYF. CDR3 in DNA: TGTGCCAGCAGCTTGTATGTAGCGGGGGGGAGCACAGATACGCAGTATTTT.

V and J are TRBV10-3 and TRBJ1-1; 7 nucleotides match TRBD1. In germline, CDR1 is ENHRY, CDR2 SYGVKD. This CDR3 has 15 residues. V shed 0 bases and J 1 base; nucleotides not matched to a gene: 2. CDR3 in DNA: TGTGCCATCAGTGAGTCAGGACAGGAGAACACTGAAGCTTTCTTT. Its protein product is CAISESGQENTEAFF.

The rearrangement uses TRBV4-2 and TRBJ2-1; the D is unclear. The germline V gene encodes CDR1 LGHNA and CDR2 YNFKEQ. V lost 0 bases and J 9 bases, leaving 12 bases between the germline ends. The CDR3 totals 14 residues. The CDR3, as DNA: TGTGCCAGCAGCCAAGAAGGAGAGGCGGCTGAGCAGTTCTTC. As protein: CASSQEGEAAEQFF.

V is TRBV24-1 and J is TRBJ1-2, with TRBD1 matching 10 bases. Looked up from germline, CDR1 is KGHDR and CDR2 is SFDVKD. V lost 4 bases and J lost 8; bases outside the gene matches: 6. There are 14 residues in the CDR3. The CDR3 coding sequence is TGTGCCACCAGTGAAACCGGACAGGGGGGAGGCTACACCTTC. Amino acids: CATSETGQGGGYTF.

The chain has TRBV27 and TRBJ1-1; D is perhaps TRBD1 (5 bases). This CDR3 has 14 residues. Trimming shortened V by 2 bases and J by 5 bases, and 12 bases separated the two germline ends. Germline loops: CDR1 MNHEY, CDR2 SMNVEV (reference sequence). The CDR3 DNA follows: TGTGCCAGCAGTTTAGCGCCAGGGAGGACTGAAGCTTTCTTT. It specifies CASSLAPGRTEAFF.

The rearrangement uses TRBV6-5 and TRBJ2-2; D possibly corresponds to TRBD1 (6 bases). Looked up from germline, CDR1 is MNHEY and CDR2 is SVGAGI. Between the trimmed V and J ends, which lost 5 bases and 3 bases, there was a span of 13 bases. The CDR3 runs 15 residues. The CDR3 region has the DNA TGTGCCAGCAGTATACAGGGTGGGGACACCGGGGAGCTGTTTTTT. It yields the protein CASSIQGGDTGELFF.

There are a few counts of this clone. This chain links TRBV2 with TRBJ1-5, with D perhaps TRBD1 (6 bases). V was clipped by 3 bases and J by 6 bases, with 12 bases between them. The germline V gene has CDR1 SNHLY and CDR2 FYNNEI. CDR3 length equals 14 residues. The CDR3 loop is CASSDGGAGQPQHF. CDR3 sequence (DNA): TGTGCCAGCAGTGATGGGGGGGCTGGTCAGCCCCAGCATTTT.

V usage is TRBV27 and J usage is TRBJ2-7; D perhaps matches TRBD1 (7 bases). Trimming removed 6 bases from V and 2 bases from J, with 26 bases in between. This CDR3 region has 18 residues. Germline V gene data show CDR1 as MNHEY and CDR2 as SMNVEV (reference sequence). The CDR3 loop is CASSSLRGRGAYPYEQYF. For the CDR3, the DNA is TGTGCCAGCAGCAGTTTGAGGGGCAGGGGGGCTTATCCCTACGAGCAGTACTTC.

The chain recombines TRBV4-1 with TRBJ1-1; TRBD1 might be the D (5 bases). From germline, CDR1 is MGHRA and CDR2 YSYEKL. This CDR3 comprises 15 residues. V was trimmed by 8 bases and J by 1 base, leaving 17 bases between them. Written as DNA, the CDR3 is TGCGCCAGCTCGGCATTGGGACTCCCGAACACTGAAGCTTTCTTT. Its translation: CASSALGLPNTEAFF.

CDR3 in amino acids: CASSGQNNEQFF. The CDR3 coding sequence is TGCGCCAGCAGTGGACAGAACAATGAGCAGTTCTTC. The gene calls are TRBV10-1 and TRBJ2-1; a possible D gene is TRBD1 (5 bases). Trimming shortened V by 4 bases and J by 5 bases, and 6 bases separated the two germline ends. The CDR3 contains 12 residues. The germline gives CDR1 WNHNN, CDR2 SYGVQD (reference sequence).

This sequence joins TRBV6-6 and TRBJ1-1; unclear D gene. Germline CDR1 is MNHNY and CDR2 is SVGAGI (reference sequence). Trimming pared 0 bases from V and 1 base from J, leaving 6 bases between. This CDR3 has 14 amino acids. CDR3 amino acids: CASSYSVRNTEAFF. CDR3 in DNA: TGTGCCAGCAGTTACTCGGTCAGGAACACTGAAGCTTTCTTT.

This sequence joins TRBV18 and TRBJ2-5; D ambiguous. The CDR3 has 14 residues. V shed 0 bases and J shed 2 bases, with 7 bases lying between them. Germline assignment: CDR1 KGHSH and CDR2 LQKENI. CDR3 region: CASSPPSGQETQYF. The CDR3 DNA reads TGTGCCAGCTCACCACCTTCAGGTCAAGAGACCCAGTACTTC.

This chain links TRBV24-1 with TRBJ1-2; 8 nucleotides match TRBD1. V was clipped by 5 bases and J by 4 bases; unmatched bases: 11. Germline V lookup: CDR1 KGHDR, CDR2 SFDVKD. The CDR3 length is 16 residues. CDR3: CATSVGTGDSFYGYTF. The CDR3 DNA follows: TGTGCCACCAGTGTTGGGACAGGCGACTCTTTCTATGGCTACACCTTC.

This chain links TRBV7-3 with TRBJ2-1, with TRBD2 identical over 9 bases. Germline loops: CDR1 SGHTA, CDR2 FQGTGA. The CDR3 has 17 amino acids. V lost 6 bases, J lost 0 bases, and 9 bases stayed unmatched. In DNA, the CDR3 is TGTGCCAGCAGTTCAAACAGCGGGGGGATCTCCTACAATGAGCAGTTCTTC. Residues: CASSSNSGGISYNEQFF.

J is TRBJ2-1 and V is TRBV6-4, with D tentatively TRBD1 (6 bases). Trimming removed 0 bases from V and 7 bases from J, with 19 bases in between. The CDR3 sequence is 17 residues long. CDR1 is MRHNA, CDR2 SNTAGT, per germline. The CDR3 sequence is CASSDSVIGQRLNEQFF. The CDR3 DNA sequence: TGTGCCAGCAGTGACTCAGTAATAGGACAGCGACTTAATGAGCAGTTCTTC.

The chain links TRBV27 to TRBJ2-5; TRBD2 agrees at 7 bases. Germline lookup yields CDR1 MNHEY and CDR2 SMNVEV (reference sequence). This CDR3 has 14 amino acids. J was trimmed by 2 bases and V by 6 bases; bases with no gene match: 6. The DNA for the CDR3 is TGTGCCAGCAGCCTATCCGGGAGGCAAGAGACCCAGTACTTC. This translates into CASSLSGRQETQYF.